These 25 T cell receptor beta chains originate from one sample sequenced in a study of T cells in Graves' hyperthyroidism and ophthalmopathy. Researchers took RNA transcripts and amplified the TCR beta CDR3 regions from them. Primed by the HTBI set, a first-round RT-PCR was run on the TCR CDR3. Each CDR3 protein is one row after TCRdb ran MiXCR on the multiplex PCR reads. The profile shows about 690,000 distinct CDR3 sequences, approximately 15% of them singletons. The specimen sequenced was blood. These receptors were obtained from a man aged 50 to 59 with Graves' hyperthyroidism.

At least ten counts were recorded for this clonotype. The rearrangement uses TRBV7-2 and TRBJ2-3; 9 bases match TRBD1. This CDR3 region has 16 residues. Per germline, CDR1 SGHTA and CDR2 FQGNSA. V gave up 1 base and J gave up 5 bases; unmatched junction bases: 7. CDR3: CASSLGGTGRGDTQYF. The CDR3 DNA sequence: TGTGCCAGCAGCTTAGGAGGGACAGGGCGTGGAGATACGCAGTATTTT. The whole variable domain, filled in from reference TRBV7-2 and TRBJ2-3, reads GAGVSQSPSNKVTEKGKDVELRCDPISGHTALYWYRQSLGQGLEFLIYFQGNSAPDKSGLPSDRFSAERTGGSVSTLTIQRTQQEDSAVYLCASSLGGTGRGDTQYFGPGTRLTVL.

This clonotype appeared many times. The chain links TRBV6-1 to TRBJ2-7, with TRBD1 identical over 8 bases. CDR3 length: 13 residues. V dropped 6 bases and J dropped 6; count of bases not matched to a gene: 7. Germline V gives CDR1 MNHNS, CDR2 SASEGT. Written as DNA, the CDR3 is TGTGCCAGCAGGCGCGGACAGGGAGGCGAGCAGTACTTC. Its protein is CASRRGQGGEQYF.

The rearrangement links TRBV4-3 to TRBJ2-7, with 9 nucleotides matching TRBD2. There are 15 residues in the CDR3. The J segment lost 1 base and the V segment lost 2 bases, leaving 3 bases of the junction unmatched. CDR1 and CDR2 (germline): LGHNA, YSLEER. The CDR3 DNA reads TGCGCCAGCAGCCAAACTAGCGGGTATTCCTACGAGCAGTACTTC. Translating gives CASSQTSGYSYEQYF.

The chain combines TRBV20-1 with TRBJ2-3; 8 bases map to TRBD1. Trimming cost V 6 bases and J 1 base; bases outside gene matches: 3. The CDR3 is made up of 13 amino acids. Germline CDR1 and CDR2: DFQATT and SNEGSKA (reference sequence). In DNA, the CDR3 is TGCAGTGCCACGACAGGGGGCACAGATACGCAGTATTTT. Protein: CSATTGGTDTQYF.

In this sample, this clonotype turned up many times. J is TRBJ1-4 and V is TRBV6-1; D unclear. From germline, CDR1 is MNHNS and CDR2 SASEGT. V was pared by 6 bases and J by 2 bases, with 13 bases between. The CDR3 loop spans 15 amino acids. CDR3 sequence reads: CASRPGRSTNEKLFF. CDR3 nucleotide sequence: TGTGCCAGCAGGCCCGGACGGTCGACTAATGAAAAACTGTTTTTT.

The V call is TRBV28, the J call TRBJ2-5, with TRBD1 matching over 7 bases. J lost 3 bases, V lost 6 bases, and 7 bases had no gene match. The germline CDR1 and CDR2 sequences are MDHEN and SYDVKM. This CDR3 has 14 residues. The CDR3 sequence: CASSTGTVKETQYF. CDR3 DNA: TGTGCCAGCAGCACCGGGACAGTGAAAGAGACCCAGTACTTC.

The gene calls are TRBV12-3 or TRBV12-4 and TRBJ1-2; the match to TRBD1 covers 7 bases. The CDR3 runs 14 residues. Trimming removed 5 bases from V and 4 bases from J; junction bases left unmatched: 7. The CDR3 DNA reads as TGTGCCAGCAGTCCCGGGACAGACCTCTATGGCTACACCTTC. Encoded protein: CASSPGTDLYGYTF.

This clonotype was seen ten or more times. This rearrangement joins TRBV6-1 to TRBJ2-5; D not certain. Trimming pared 5 bases from V and 5 bases from J, leaving 18 bases between. Looked up from germline, CDR1 is MNHNS and CDR2 is SASEGT. The CDR3 is 15 amino acids. Written as DNA, the CDR3 is TGTGCCAGCAGTTCCGTTCCCTCCACAGCGGAGACCCAGTACTTC. Translating gives CASSSVPSTAETQYF.

At least ten counts were recorded for this clonotype. CDR3 bases: TGTGCCAGCAGTGCCCGACAGGGGGCGAGGAACTCCTATAATTCACCCCTCCACTTT. Its protein product is CASSARQGARNSYNSPLHF. The chain combines TRBV27 with TRBJ1-6; the match to TRBD1 covers 10 bases. The germline V gene has CDR1 MNHEY and CDR2 SMNVEV (reference sequence). The CDR3 covers 19 residues. Trimming removed 5 bases from V and 0 bases from J; junction bases left unmatched: 10.

The sample holds many counts of this clonotype. CDR3 in amino acids: CASSREATNEKLFF. DNA for the CDR3: TGTGCCAGCAGTAGGGAAGCAACTAATGAAAAACTGTTTTTT. The rearrangement uses TRBV2 and TRBJ1-4; no clear D. The CDR3 covers 14 residues. The V end lost 5 bases, the J end lost 0 bases, and 7 bases lay between the germline ends. Germline CDR1 reads SNHLY; CDR2 reads FYNNEI. Filled out from reference TRBV2 and TRBJ1-4, the complete variable domain reads EPEVTQTPSHQVTQMGQEVILRCVPISNHLYFYWYRQILGQKVEFLVSFYNNEISEKSEIFDDQFSVERPDGSNFTLKIRSTKLEDSAMYFCASSREATNEKLFFGSGTQLSVL.

This clonotype was seen at least ten times. The chain joins TRBV27 to TRBJ2-7, with a tentative D call TRBD2 (6 bases). The V gene lost 4 bases and the J gene lost 6 bases, with 19 bases spanning the gap. Per germline, CDR1 MNHEY and CDR2 SMNVEV (reference sequence). The CDR3 runs 15 residues. DNA of the CDR3: TGTGCCAGCAGTTCCGGGACTCCCTTTAGGGTCGAGCAGTACTTC. This encodes CASSSGTPFRVEQYF.

This clonotype came up many times. The CDR3 sequence is CSASASNTGELFF. CDR3 sequence (DNA): TGCAGTGCTAGTGCCAGTAACACCGGGGAGCTGTTTTTT. The V and J genes are TRBV20-1 and TRBJ2-2; D call uncertain. The CDR3 consists of 13 residues. V was cut by 3 bases and J by 2 bases, with 7 bases left in between. Per the germline V gene, CDR1 is DFQATT and CDR2 is SNEGSKA (reference sequence).

This clonotype was detected ten times or more. This chain links TRBV20-1 with TRBJ2-5; possibly TRBD1 for D (6 bases). The V gene lost 6 bases and the J gene lost 4 bases, with 15 bases spanning the gap. The CDR3 sequence is 13 residues long. CDR1 and CDR2 (germline): DFQATT, SNEGSKA (reference sequence). The CDR3 nucleotides read TGCAGTGCCCTATGGGACATCCGAGAGACCCAGTACTTC. Residues: CSALWDIRETQYF.

This clonotype has ten or more counts. The J gene is TRBJ2-7, the V gene TRBV27; 15 bases map to TRBD2. V lost 4 bases, J lost 1 base, and 14 bases stayed unmatched. CDR3 size: 20 residues. Germline CDR1 MNHEY, CDR2 SMNVEV (reference sequence). The CDR3 loop reads CASSSHIRTSGRAGSYEQYF. CDR3 nucleotides: TGTGCCAGCAGTTCACATATCCGGACTAGCGGGAGGGCCGGGTCCTACGAGCAGTACTTC.

At least ten counts were recorded for this clonotype. V and J are TRBV12-3 or TRBV12-4 and TRBJ2-2; D gene ambiguous. V dropped 4 bases and J dropped 1 base, with 10 bases sitting between them. The length of the CDR3 is 15 residues. The chain's CDR3 is CASSSGSRNTGELFF. The CDR3 bases are TGTGCCAGCAGTTCCGGCAGTCGGAACACCGGGGAGCTGTTTTTT.

The V and J genes are TRBV13 and TRBJ2-7; the D call may be TRBD1 or TRBD2 (6 bases each). Germline V lookup: CDR1 PRHDT, CDR2 FYEKMQ (reference sequence). Trimming left V 5 bases short and J 5 bases short, with 19 bases between. The CDR3 is 15 amino acids. The CDR3 loop reads CASSLPVGRDNEQYF. The CDR3 nucleotides are TGTGCCAGCAGCCTCCCCGTAGGGCGGGACAACGAGCAGTACTTC.

This clonotype showed up just a few times. This chain connects TRBV13 to TRBJ2-7; 8 bases map to TRBD2. The CDR3 consists of 16 residues. Germline lookup yields CDR1 PRHDT and CDR2 FYEKMQ (reference sequence). Trimming took 5 bases from V and 6 from J; bases not matched to a gene: 15. The CDR3 protein is CASSPQGGRIDVEQYF. CDR3 coding DNA: TGTGCCAGCAGCCCCCAGGGCGGGAGGATCGACGTCGAGCAGTACTTC.

This clonotype occurred a few times. The chain links TRBV7-9 to TRBJ2-3; D may be TRBD2 (5 bases). This CDR3 region has 14 residues. Per the germline V gene, CDR1 is SEHNR and CDR2 is FQNEAQ (reference sequence). The V and J ends lost 2 bases and 4 bases respectively, with 10 bases between them. This CDR3 reads CASSLQASPDTQYF. CDR3 DNA sequence: TGTGCCAGCAGCTTACAGGCTAGCCCAGATACGCAGTATTTT.

This clonotype was seen at least ten times. The rearrangement joins TRBV30 to TRBJ2-6, with D possibly matching TRBD2 (5 bases). This CDR3 comprises 17 residues. Germline assignment: CDR1 GTSNPN and CDR2 SVGIG (reference sequence). Deletions cut 2 bases from V and 0 bases from J, with 14 bases between. The CDR3 nucleotides are TGTGCCTGGAGTCTCGGGGATATCAGCTCTGGGGCCAACGTCCTGACTTTC. This sequence encodes CAWSLGDISSGANVLTF.

Many counts were recorded for this clonotype. The rearrangement uses TRBV7-2 and TRBJ2-7, with D possibly TRBD1 on 6 matching bases. This CDR3 is built from 13 residues. Trimming left V 3 bases short and J 2 bases short, with 8 bases between. Germline CDR1 SGHTA, CDR2 FQGNSA. The DNA of the CDR3 is TGTGCCAGCAGCTTGGACAGCGCCTACGAGCAGTACTTC. Encoded protein: CASSLDSAYEQYF.

The rearrangement joins TRBV9 to TRBJ1-1; D gene ambiguous. CDR1 and CDR2 from the germline V gene are SGDLS and YYNGEE. The CDR3 is made up of 14 amino acids. V was pared by 0 bases and J by 0 bases, with 6 bases between. The chain's CDR3 is CASSVDLVNTEAFF. In DNA form, the CDR3 reads TGTGCCAGCAGCGTAGACCTGGTGAACACTGAAGCTTTCTTT.

As concerns this clonotype: A much more abundant neighbour one base away suggests this may be a read error. This rearrangement joins TRBV10-3 to TRBJ2-3, with D possibly called TRBD1 or TRBD2 (5 bases each). Germline V lookup: CDR1 ENHRY, CDR2 SYGVKD. The CDR3 contains 15 residues. The V gene lost 8 bases and the J gene lost 7 bases, with 22 bases spanning the gap. CDR3 sequence reads: CAIRGNGLGDYTQYF. CDR3 sequence (DNA): TGTGCCATCCGGGGTAACGGTTTAGGGGATTATACGCAGTATTTT.

The chain uses TRBV9 and TRBJ2-1; no firm D call. CDR1 is SGDLS and CDR2 is YYNGEE in the germline V gene. This CDR3 contains 15 residues. V gave up 0 bases and J gave up 8 bases, with 15 bases separating them. The CDR3 DNA follows: TGTGCCAGCAGCGTAGACATGGTGGTATGGGATGAGCAGTTCTTC. Translating it yields CASSVDMVVWDEQFF.

The chain couples TRBV19 to TRBJ1-2; no clear D gene. CDR3 length: 15 amino acids. V lost 0 bases and J 4 bases, leaving 12 bases between the germline ends. Per the germline V gene, CDR1 is LNHDA and CDR2 is SQIVND (reference sequence). The CDR3 spells CASSIDRRAAYGYTF. The CDR3 region has the DNA TGTGCCAGTAGTATAGATCGTCGGGCAGCCTATGGCTACACCTTC. The full variable domain, rest sourced from reference TRBV19 and TRBJ1-2, is DGGITQSPKYLFRKEGQNVTLSCEQNLNHDAMYWYRQDPGQGLRLIYYSQIVNDFQKGDIAEGYSVSREKKESFPLTVTSAQKNPTAFYLCASSIDRRAAYGYTFGSGTRLTVV.

This clonotype was detected only a few times. The rearrangement links TRBV5-5 to TRBJ2-2; no definite D call. This CDR3 is 16 amino acids long. Germline CDR1 SGHKS, CDR2 YYEKEE (reference sequence). V lost 0 bases and J lost 0, with 9 bases in between. The CDR3 spells CASSLAVLSNTGELFF. The DNA of the CDR3 is TGTGCCAGCAGCTTGGCGGTGTTATCGAACACCGGGGAGCTGTTTTTT.